The sequence of this T cell receptor beta chain was determined in a study of monozygotic twins with inflammatory bowel disease. The study's findings and limits: Clonotype overlap with others was lower in IBD patients than in healthy twins, a difference that was greatest with disease activity.

Worth noting for this clonotype: Its antigen is as yet unknown.

TCRdb re-called the 5' RACE reads and shows each CDR3 protein once, DNA omitted. The sample spans roughly 200,000 distinct CDR3 sequences; the ten largest clones claim approximately 7.7%. Germline V gene lookup returns CDR1 SGHDN and CDR2 FVKESK. The CDR3 spans 16 residues. The material sequenced was blood. This chain uses TRBV14 with TRBJ2-6; TCRdb returns TRBD2, unconfirmable since there is no DNA. The TCR sequence derives from a human donor with ulcerative colitis or Crohn's disease, or a healthy co-twin of an affected twin (not recorded which). CDR3 sequence reads: CASSQGGGPRANVLTF. Full variable domain (outside the CDR3, taken from reference TRBV14 and TRBJ2-6): EAGVTQFPSHSVIEKGQTVTLRCDPISGHDNLYWYRRVMGKEIKFLLHFVKESKQDESGMPNNRFLAERTGGTYSTLKVQPAELEDSGVYFCASSQGGGPRANVLTFGAGSRLTVL.